The 16 T cell receptor beta chains listed next were all sequenced from one sample in a study of CD8+ T cells in alopecia areata. TCR sequencing used cDNA made by reverse transcription of extracted RNA. Sequencing was performed with immunoSEQ multiplex PCR; in TCRdb, only in-frame clones are kept and a portion is missing. Reported are around 300,000 clones, none seen only once; the ten largest carry more than 0.95%. CD4, CD8alpha, NKG2D, NKG2ACE and other markers were used to sort pooled cutaneous lymph node cells. Sequencing was done on a sample of CD4+ T cells sorted from a lymph node. The origin of the receptors is a C3H/HeJ mouse with alopecia areata. The mouse line has the MHC haplotype H2-k.

In its sample, this clone was seen a few times. Mouse gene names and germline throughout. The read terminates 4 residues before the CDR3 end, so the remaining end is supplied by the germline J gene. This sequence joins TRBV13-1 and TRBJ2-5; 10 bases are a match to TRBD2. The V and J ends lost 2 bases and 1 base, in that order; junction bases with no gene match: 10. The germline CDR1 and CDR2 sequences are NSHNY and SYGAGN. The CDR3 consists of 18 residues. CDR3 DNA, as far as it was read: TGTGCCAGCAGTGAGGCGCCTTCCGGGACTGGGGACCAAGAC. Amino acids: CASSEAPSGTGDQD. The full CDR3 sequence reads CASSEAPSGTGDQDTQYF.

This clone showed up just a few times. All gene names here are mouse names. The CDR3 end falls 4 residues outside the read, so it is completed with the germline J gene. This sequence joins TRBV19 and TRBJ2-1, with 10 bases identical to TRBD2. From germline, CDR1 is FNHDT and CDR2 SITEND (reference sequence). The CDR3 has 15 amino acids. J gave up 0 bases and V 7 bases, and 4 bases lay outside the gene matches. Here the CDR3 reads CASAGLGVNYAEQFF. The CDR3 DNA, read in part, is TGTGCCAGCGCCGGACTGGGGGTTAACTATGCT.

This clone was counted between two and nine times. Genes here carry mouse names. Sequencing ends 4 residues short of the CDR3 end; the germline J gene provides the rest. The chain carries TRBV31 and TRBJ2-7, with 9 positions matching TRBD1. This CDR3 spans 14 amino acids. CDR1 and CDR2 (germline): GKSSPN, SITVG. The part of the CDR3 DNA that was read is TGTGCCTGGAGTCCGGGACAGGGCCCTTAT. Its translation is CAWSPGQGPY. The whole CDR3 region reads CAWSPGQGPYEQYF. Looking up the rest from reference TRBV31 and TRBJ2-7 gives the full variable domain: AQTIHQWPVAEIKAVGSPLSLGCTIKGKSSPNLYWYWQATGGTLQQLFYSITVGQVESVVQLNLSASRPKDDQFILSTEKLLLSHSGFYLCAWSPGQGPYEQYFGPGTRLTVL.

A few counts support this clone. This may be a read error, as it is one base from a much larger clone. Genes here carry mouse names. The read gets to within 4 residues of the CDR3 end, and the germline J gene fills in the rest. The identical CDR3 is also encoded by other nucleotide sequences in the sample. The chain combines TRBV13-3 with TRBJ2-7; 10 bases line up with TRBD2. J gave up 0 bases and V 6 bases, and 3 bases lay outside the gene matches. Germline CDR1 reads NNHDY; CDR2 reads SYVADS. The CDR3 totals 14 residues. The CDR3 loop is CASKDWGSSYEQYF. The part of the CDR3 DNA that was read is TGTGCCAGCAAGGACTGGGGGAGCTCCTAT.

This clone was seen a few times. Mouse gene names apply. The CDR3 goes on 4 residues after the read ends, and that part is filled in from the germline J gene. Other DNA sequences in the same sample also yield this CDR3. V is TRBV31 and J is TRBJ2-2, with 8 bases matching TRBD2. The length of the CDR3 is 15 residues. V was clipped by 0 bases and J by 2 bases; unmatched bases: 2. The germline V gene encodes CDR1 GKSSPN and CDR2 SITVG. CDR3: CAWSLRGGNTGQLYF. The CDR3 bases that were read are TGTGCCTGGAGTCTGCGGGGGGGCAACACCGGG.

Remarks on this clone: The gene names here belong to mouse. With the read ending 4 residues before the CDR3 end, the germline J gene is used to fill in that end. This chain connects TRBV13-3 to TRBJ2-7; 9 nucleotides line up with TRBD2. Germline V gives CDR1 NNHDY, CDR2 SYVADS. This CDR3 spans 15 amino acids. CDR3 DNA (partial): TGTGCCAGCAGTGATGCGCCCTGGGGGGGTTAT. Its protein product is CASSDAPWGGY. The CDR3 as a whole reads CASSDAPWGGYEQYF.

For this clone: The germline and genes are mouse ones. The observed sequence ends 4 residues before the CDR3 terminus, with the missing tail filled in from the germline J gene. Other DNA sequences within the sample encode an identical CDR3. The chain joins TRBV5 to TRBJ2-7; a weak D match, TRBD2 (5 bases). Germline-derived CDR1 and CDR2 are LGHNA and YNLKQL (reference sequence). This CDR3 has 15 amino acids. Trimming left V 0 bases short and J 0 bases short, with 9 bases between. The CDR3 reads CASSQDAGSSYEQYF. The sequenced CDR3 bases are TGTGCCAGCAGCCAAGATGCTGGGAGCTCCTAT.

The table lists this clone with a few counts. Gene and germline names: mouse. The DNA ends 4 residues before the CDR3 does, and the rest of the CDR3 is filled in from the germline J gene. Other DNA sequences in the same sample also yield this CDR3. The chain employs TRBV13-1 and TRBJ2-5; D is possibly TRBD1 (5 bases). This CDR3 is built from 14 residues. CDR1 is NSHNY, CDR2 SYGAGN, per germline. V was trimmed by 1 base and J by 3 bases, leaving 9 bases between them. The DNA read from the CDR3 is TGTGCCAGCAGTGATCTAGGACAACAAGAC. Protein product: CASSDLGQQD. The CDR3, in full, reads CASSDLGQQDTQYF.

This clone turned up a few times. Mouse germline and gene names are used. The CDR3 is cut off 4 residues early in the read; its end comes from the germline J gene. This rearrangement joins TRBV1 to TRBJ1-1, with TRBD1 matching 7 bases. The germline V gene encodes CDR1 NSQYPW and CDR2 LRSPGD (reference sequence). The CDR3 covers 13 residues. The CDR3 loop is CTCSAGDRTEVFF. The part of the CDR3 DNA that was read is TGCACCTGCAGTGCAGGGGACAGAACA.

Note on this clone: The genes are named according to mouse. The missing CDR3 end, 4 residues past where the read stops, is filled in from the germline J gene. The chain combines TRBV13-3 with TRBJ1-1; maybe TRBD1 (5 bases). Germline CDR1 reads NNHDY; CDR2 reads SYVADS. Trimming took off 1 base at V and 4 bases at J, with 14 bases between the two ends. The CDR3 consists of 15 residues. The CDR3 loop is CASSDRGGEGTEVFF. CDR3 DNA, as far as it was read: TGTGCCAGCAGTGATCGGGGAGGGGAAGGCACA.

This clone appeared a few times. Gene names denote mouse genes. The CDR3 loop reads CTCSAKGGDTGQLYF. The sequenced CDR3 bases are TGCACCTGCAGTGCAAAGGGAGGGGACACCGGG. J is TRBJ2-2 and V is TRBV1; possibly TRBD1 for D (5 bases). The read ends 4 residues early relative to the CDR3; the germline J gene fills the gap. Per germline, CDR1 NSQYPW and CDR2 LRSPGD (reference sequence). Trimming took 2 bases from V and 3 from J, leaving 10 bases between them. The CDR3 loop spans 15 amino acids.

Points on this clone: These gene names are mouse names. The CDR3 spells CTCSLGQNTEVFF. CDR3 DNA (partial): TGCACCTGCAGTCTGGGACAGAACACA. The chain links TRBV1 to TRBJ1-1, with D possibly matching TRBD1 (5 bases). With the read ending 4 residues before the CDR3 end, the germline J gene is used to fill in that end. V lost 5 bases and J 0 bases, leaving 7 bases between the germline ends. The CDR3 runs 13 residues. The germline V gene encodes CDR1 NSQYPW and CDR2 LRSPGD (reference sequence).

For this clone: All gene names here are mouse names. The read is 4 residues too short to cover the CDR3 end, so that end is filled in from the germline J gene. Other DNA sequences of this sample code for an identical CDR3. V is TRBV13-2 and J is TRBJ2-3; TRBD2 matches at 10 bases. CDR3 length equals 15 residues. Unmatched junction bases numbered 0, after V lost 0 bases and J lost 2 bases. The germline V gene has CDR1 NNHNN and CDR2 SYGAGS (reference sequence). Incomplete CDR3 DNA: TGTGCCAGCGGTGATGCTGGGGGGGCTGCAGAA. Protein product: CASGDAGGAAE. The CDR3 in full is CASGDAGGAAETLYF.

In its sample, this clone was seen a few times. Gene names refer to mouse genes. The missing CDR3 end, 4 residues past where the read stops, is filled in from the germline J gene. The sample carries other DNA sequences with the same CDR3. The chain combines TRBV31 with TRBJ2-4, with 7 bases lining up with TRBD1. With V trimmed by 0 bases and J by 3 bases, 0 bases remained unmatched. CDR3 length equals 13 residues. Germline V lookup: CDR1 GKSSPN, CDR2 SITVG. The CDR3 DNA, read in part, is TGTGCCTGGAGTCTACAGGGGCAAAAC. Amino acids: CAWSLQGQN. The complete CDR3 reads CAWSLQGQNTLYF.

Of note for this clone: The gene symbols are mouse symbols. Sequencing ends 4 residues short of the CDR3 end; the germline J gene provides the rest. V is TRBV13-1 and J is TRBJ1-2; TRBD1 agrees at 8 bases. CDR1 is NSHNY and CDR2 is SYGAGN in the germline V gene. The CDR3 is 13 amino acids. The DNA read from the CDR3 is TGTGCCAGCAGTGAAGCAGGGGGCGCC. This codes for CASSEAGGA. The entire CDR3 protein reads CASSEAGGADYTF.

Note on this clone: Gene names denote mouse genes. The sequenced fragment ends 3 residues before the CDR3 boundary, so the rest is inferred from the germline J gene. At the DNA level, this CDR3 is encoded by other sequences in the same sample as well. This chain uses TRBV13-3 with TRBJ1-6; D remains ambiguous. TRBJ1-6 is classed as an ORF, of uncertain function. Germline V lookup: CDR1 NNHDY, CDR2 SYVADS. The CDR3 extends over 13 amino acids. V lost 2 bases, J lost 5 bases, and 5 bases lay in between. Partial CDR3 DNA: TGTGCCAGCAGTGAGCAGGATAATTCGCCC. The encoded protein is CASSEQDNSP. In full, the CDR3 reads CASSEQDNSPLYF.